Listed below are T cell receptor beta chains from one sample, sequenced in a study of CD8+ T cells in alopecia areata. The repertoire was sequenced with immunoSEQ multiplex PCR; TCRdb's copy has only in-frame clones and lacks some. This table holds approximately 89,000 clones, roughly 51% found once. Sequences were obtained from NKG2D-high CD8+ T cells sorted from blood. The origin of the receptors is a human donor with alopecia areata. The CDR3 runs from the conserved cysteine through the conserved F or W. D genes are given only for firm matches. Rows may omit the clone size; those that give it use once, few, many or a size class.

d_call,cdr3_length,v_call,clone_size,j_call,cdr3_nt,cdr3_aa
.,12,TRBV5-4,once,TRBJ2-1,TGTGCCAGCAGCTTGGAGGGGGATGAGCAGTTCTTC,CASSLEGDEQFF
.,14,TRBV27,few,TRBJ2-5,TGTGCCAGCAGTTTATCCGGACAGCAAGAGACCCAGTACTTC,CASSLSGQQETQYF
.,15,TRBV7-8,once,TRBJ2-3,TGTGCCACGTCAAAGGACACGCCGGGCACAGATACGCAGTATTTT,CATSKDTPGTDTQYF
.,11,TRBV28,.,TRBJ2-1,TGTGCCAGCAGCCTCAATAATGAGCAGTTCTTC,CASSLNNEQFF
TRBD2,20,TRBV9,.,TRBJ2-1,TGTGCCAGCAGCGTCTCCGGGACTAGCGGGGGGACAATCTCCTACAATGAGCAGTTCTTC,CASSVSGTSGGTISYNEQFF
.,14,TRBV7-9,.,TRBJ1-5,TGTGCCAGCAGCTTACTATCGAGCGATCAGCCCCAGCATTTT,CASSLLSSDQPQHF
TRBD2,16,TRBV9,.,TRBJ2-1,TGTGCCAGCAGCGTAGGAGGCGGGAGCTCCTACAATGAGCAGTTCTTC,CASSVGGGSSYNEQFF
.,14,TRBV5-4,few,TRBJ2-7,TGTGCCAGCAGCTTGATGACAGGTTCCTACGAGCAGTACTTC,CASSLMTGSYEQYF
TRBD1,17,TRBV2,.,TRBJ1-1,TGTGCCAGCAGTTTCCCCGTTGAAACAGGGGTAAACACTGAAGCTTTCTTT,CASSFPVETGVNTEAFF
TRBD2,13,TRBV7-9,.,TRBJ2-7,TGTGCCAGCAGCCAGACTAGCGGGAGGGAAAAGTACTTC,CASSQTSGREKYF
TRBD1,14,TRBV27,.,TRBJ2-7,TGTGCCACCATACGGGACAGCGCTCCCTACGAGCAGTACTTC,CATIRDSAPYEQYF
.,15,TRBV4-3,.,TRBJ2-4,TGCGCCAGCAGCCAAGAGGGGGGGCACCAAAACATTCAGTACTTC,CASSQEGGHQNIQYF
.,12,TRBV29-1,few,TRBJ1-2,TGCAGCGTTGATTATACGGACTATGGCTACACCTTC,CSVDYTDYGYTF
.,12,TRBV7-9,few,TRBJ2-5,TGTGCCAGCAGTTCAGGAAGCCAGACCCAGTACTTC,CASSSGSQTQYF
.,12,TRBV29-1,few,TRBJ1-5,TGCAGCGTTAGATCAGACAATCAGCCCCAGCATTTT,CSVRSDNQPQHF
.,13,TRBV4-1,.,TRBJ2-2,TGCGCCAGCAGCCTCCCGGGGGACGGGGAGCTGTTTTTT,CASSLPGDGELFF
.,17,TRBV2,.,TRBJ2-3,TGTGCCAGCAGTGAAGCGTGGGCCTATACTAGCACAGATACGCAGTATTTT,CASSEAWAYTSTDTQYF
.,16,TRBV29-1,few,TRBJ2-1,TGCAGCGTGGTCGAAGGCGGCGGGATGTCCTACAATGAGCAGTTCTTC,CSVVEGGGMSYNEQFF
TRBD1,13,TRBV2,.,TRBJ1-2,TGTGCCAGCAGTTACAGGGGTGACTATGGCTACACCTTC,CASSYRGDYGYTF
.,12,TRBV29-1,.,TRBJ2-3,TGCAGCGCGGGGTCACCCCCAGATACGCAGTATTTT,CSAGSPPDTQYF
.,15,TRBV6-5,.,TRBJ1-2,TGTGCCAGCAGGGATCCGGAGCACCTAGTTGTTGGCTACACCTTC,CASRDPEHLVVGYTF
TRBD1,16,TRBV28,.,TRBJ2-3,TGTGCCAGCAGTTTGGGGACCGGGACAGGCTCTTATACGCAGTATTTT,CASSLGTGTGSYTQYF
.,16,TRBV28,.,TRBJ2-5,TGTGCCAGCGGACCCAGGGGCGGACTCGGGCAAGAGACCCAGTACTTC,CASGPRGGLGQETQYF
TRBD1,15,TRBV7-3,once,TRBJ2-3,TGTGCCAGCAGCTTAGAGGGGGCGAGCACAGATACGCAGTATTTT,CASSLEGASTDTQYF
.,11,TRBV28,few,TRBJ2-7,TGTGCCAGCAGTTTAATGGGCGAGCAGTACTTC,CASSLMGEQYF
.,13,TRBV29-1,.,TRBJ2-7,TGCAGCGTCCGGGGCCTAGAAGATTACGAGCAGTACTTC,CSVRGLEDYEQYF
.,12,TRBV29-1,few,TRBJ2-7,TGCAGCGGAGAAGGTGAAGGGGCCGAGCAGTACTTC,CSGEGEGAEQYF
TRBD1,15,TRBV14,.,TRBJ2-7,TGTGCCAGCAGCCGATACAGGGGCAGCTCCTACGAGCAGTACTTC,CASSRYRGSSYEQYF
TRBD2,14,TRBV27,.,TRBJ2-3,TGTGCCAGCAGTTCCGGGGGGGCCCCAGATACGCAGTATTTT,CASSSGGAPDTQYF
.,14,TRBV27,.,TRBJ2-7,TGTGCCAGCAGTAGAGGGCAGGACCTGGACGAGCAGTACTTC,CASSRGQDLDEQYF
.,12,TRBV30,.,TRBJ1-1,TGTGCCTGGAGAACGGTGAACACTGAAGCTTTCTTT,CAWRTVNTEAFF
TRBD2,13,TRBV29-1,.,TRBJ2-1,TGCAGCGTTGAGACTAGCGGGGGACGGGAGCAGTTCTTC,CSVETSGGREQFF
.,12,TRBV30,few,TRBJ2-1,TGTGCCTGGAGTGTACTCCCCTATGAGCAGTTCTTC,CAWSVLPYEQFF